These T cell receptor beta chains were read from a single sample in a study of blood T cell repertoires in COVID-19. TCRdb's table, derived via immunoSEQ multiplex PCR, lists solely in-frame clones and lacks some. The data show more than 350,000 clones, 87% seen once. Material: PBMCs or T cells enriched from blood (not recorded which). These TCRs come from a woman between 45 and 60 years old who had recovered from COVID-19. The conserved cysteine and the conserved F or W are not part of the CDR3 here.

v_gene	j_gene	CDR3aa
TRBV7-9	TRBJ1-1	ASSFQGKNEAF
TRBV11-2	TRBJ1-2	ASSLDTTPADSYGYT
TRBV7-9	TRBJ1-1	ASSLVGAWDEAF
TRBV7-9	TRBJ1-1	ASSSRPLGDTEAF
TRBV4-1	TRBJ1-4	ASSQIFVPRGEKLF
TRBV6-5	TRBJ1-1	ASRAGWNTEAF
TRBV5-6	TRBJ2-1	ASSLTSFDEQF
TRBV5-6	TRBJ2-7	ASSTTFRLYEQY
TRBV19	TRBJ2-3	ASRTRGYTDTQY
TRBV11-2	TRBJ2-7	ASSLVATGAYEQY
TRBV6-6	TRBJ1-6	ASSLQGAIQGSPLH
TRBV19	TRBJ1-1	ASSTRGTEAF